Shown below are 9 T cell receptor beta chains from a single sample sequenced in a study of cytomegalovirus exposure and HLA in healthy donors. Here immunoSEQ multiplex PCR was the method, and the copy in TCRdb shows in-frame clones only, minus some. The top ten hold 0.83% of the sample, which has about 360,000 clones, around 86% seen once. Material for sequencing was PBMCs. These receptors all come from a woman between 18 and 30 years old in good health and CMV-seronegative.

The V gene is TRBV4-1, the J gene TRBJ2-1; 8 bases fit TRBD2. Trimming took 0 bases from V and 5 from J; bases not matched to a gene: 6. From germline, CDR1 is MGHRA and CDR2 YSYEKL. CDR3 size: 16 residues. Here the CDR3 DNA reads TGCGCCAGCAGCCAAGAGAGGGGACTAGGCCACAATGAGCAGTTCTTC. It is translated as CASSQERGLGHNEQFF.

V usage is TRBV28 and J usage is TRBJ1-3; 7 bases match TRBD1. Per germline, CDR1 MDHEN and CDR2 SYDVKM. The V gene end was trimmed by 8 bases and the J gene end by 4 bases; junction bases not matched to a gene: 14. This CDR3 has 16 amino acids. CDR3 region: CASREGGEGSGNTIYF. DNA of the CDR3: TGTGCCAGCCGCGAAGGGGGCGAGGGATCCGGAAACACCATATATTTT.

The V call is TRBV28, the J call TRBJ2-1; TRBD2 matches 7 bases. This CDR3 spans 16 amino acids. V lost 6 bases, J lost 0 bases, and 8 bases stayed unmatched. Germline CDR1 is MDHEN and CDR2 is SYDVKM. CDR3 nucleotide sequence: TGTGCCAGCAGGAAAGAGGGACTAAGCTCCTACAATGAGCAGTTCTTC. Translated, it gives CASRKEGLSSYNEQFF. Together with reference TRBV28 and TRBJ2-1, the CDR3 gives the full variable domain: DVKVTQSSRYLVKRTGEKVFLECVQDMDHENMFWYRQDPGLGLRLIYFSYDVKMKEKGDIPEGYSVSREKKERFSLILESASTNQTSMYLCASRKEGLSSYNEQFFGPGTRLTVL.

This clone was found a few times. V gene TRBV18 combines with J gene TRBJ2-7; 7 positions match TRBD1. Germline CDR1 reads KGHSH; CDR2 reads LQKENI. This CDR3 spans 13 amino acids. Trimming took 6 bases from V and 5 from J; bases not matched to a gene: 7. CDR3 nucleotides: TGTGCCAGCTCCCCCAGGGGGAACCACGAGCAGTACTTC. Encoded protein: CASSPRGNHEQYF.

The CDR3 region has the DNA TGTGCGACCTTACGGCGGCCTGGGGAGCAGTACTTC. Translation gives CATLRRPGEQYF. V and J are TRBV2 and TRBJ2-7; D not certain. CDR3 length equals 12 residues. From germline, CDR1 is SNHLY and CDR2 FYNNEI.

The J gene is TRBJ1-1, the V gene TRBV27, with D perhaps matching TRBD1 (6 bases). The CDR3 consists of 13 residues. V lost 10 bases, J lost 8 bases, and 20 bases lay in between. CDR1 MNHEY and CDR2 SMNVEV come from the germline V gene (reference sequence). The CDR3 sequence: CATQTGGAPEAFF. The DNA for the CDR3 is TGTGCCACCCAGACAGGCGGTGCCCCAGAAGCTTTCTTT.

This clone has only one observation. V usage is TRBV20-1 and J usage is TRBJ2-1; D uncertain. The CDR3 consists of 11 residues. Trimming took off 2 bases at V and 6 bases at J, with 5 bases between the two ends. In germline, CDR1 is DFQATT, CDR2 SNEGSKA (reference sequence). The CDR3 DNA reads TGCAGTGCTAGAAGGAGCAATGAGCAGTTCTTC. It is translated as CSARRSNEQFF.

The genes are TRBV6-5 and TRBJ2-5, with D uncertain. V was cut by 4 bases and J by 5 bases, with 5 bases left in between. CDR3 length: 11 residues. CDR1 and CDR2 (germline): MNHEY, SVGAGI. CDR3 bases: TGTGCCAGCAGTTCCTTGGAGACCCAGTACTTC. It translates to CASSSLETQYF.

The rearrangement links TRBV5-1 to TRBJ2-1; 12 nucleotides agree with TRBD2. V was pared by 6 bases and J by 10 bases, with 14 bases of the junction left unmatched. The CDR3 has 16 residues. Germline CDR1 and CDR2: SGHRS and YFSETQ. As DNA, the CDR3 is TGCGCCAGCAACGTGGCTCCTAGCGGGGGGGCTCAAGAGCAGTTCTTC. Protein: CASNVAPSGGAQEQFF.